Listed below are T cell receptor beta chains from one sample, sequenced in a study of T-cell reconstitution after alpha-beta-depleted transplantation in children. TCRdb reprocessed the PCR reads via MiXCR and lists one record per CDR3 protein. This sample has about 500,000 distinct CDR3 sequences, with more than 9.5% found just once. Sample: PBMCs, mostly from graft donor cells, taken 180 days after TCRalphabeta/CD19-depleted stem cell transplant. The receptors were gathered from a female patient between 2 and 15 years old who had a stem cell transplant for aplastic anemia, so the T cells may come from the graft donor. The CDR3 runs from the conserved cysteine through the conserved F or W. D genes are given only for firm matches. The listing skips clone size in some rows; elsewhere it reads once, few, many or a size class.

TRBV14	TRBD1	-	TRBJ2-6	TGTGCCAGCAGCCCCCGGGACAGGGGTCGTGGGGCCAACGTCCTGACTTTC	CASSPRDRGRGANVLTF
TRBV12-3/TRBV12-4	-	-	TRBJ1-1	TGTGCCAGCAGCGGACGGACGAACACTGAAGCTTTCTTT	CASSGRTNTEAFF
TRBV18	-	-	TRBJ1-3	TGTGCCAGCTCACCACCAGCACAGGCGTGGAACACCATATATTTT	CASSPPAQAWNTIYF
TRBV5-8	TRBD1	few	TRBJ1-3	TGTGCCAGCAGCTTGGCCGGCAGCAGGGGGTTCGGAAACACCATATATTTT	CASSLAGSRGFGNTIYF
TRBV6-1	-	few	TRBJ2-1	TGTGCCATCCAGTCGGGGGGCGCCTACAATGAGCAGTTCTTC	CAIQSGGAYNEQFF
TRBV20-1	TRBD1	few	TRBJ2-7	TGCAGTGCTAGAGTTTCCATCCGGGACAGGGGTTACTCCTACGAGCAGTACTTC	CSARVSIRDRGYSYEQYF
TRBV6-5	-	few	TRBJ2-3	TGTGCCAGCAGTTACCACTCTCTCCCTAGCACAGATACGCAGTATTTT	CASSYHSLPSTDTQYF
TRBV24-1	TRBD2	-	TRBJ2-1	TGTGCCACCAGTGATTTTAAAAGGGGCGGGAGCTCCTACAATGAGCAGTTCTTC	CATSDFKRGGSSYNEQFF
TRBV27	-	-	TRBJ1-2	TGTGCCAGCAGTAGCGCCATCCAGGCGCGGAAGGGCTACACCTTC	CASSSAIQARKGYTF
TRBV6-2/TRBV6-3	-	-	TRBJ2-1	TGTGCCAGCAGTTACGGTAGCTGGGGCCATGAGCAGTTCTTC	CASSYGSWGHEQFF
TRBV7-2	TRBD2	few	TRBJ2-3	TGTGCCAGCAGCGCCTCACCGGGGGGGAGGCCCACAGATACGCAGTATTTT	CASSASPGGRPTDTQYF
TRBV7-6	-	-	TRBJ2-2	TGTGCCAGCAGCTTAAAGGAGATCACGAACACCGGGGAGCTGTTTTTT	CASSLKEITNTGELFF
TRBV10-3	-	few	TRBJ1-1	TGTGCCATCACGCCCGACAGCTATAGCACTGAAGCTTTCTTT	CAITPDSYSTEAFF
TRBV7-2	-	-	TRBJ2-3	TGTGCCAGCAGCTTAGGCAGGGAACGGAATACGCAGTATTTT	CASSLGRERNTQYF
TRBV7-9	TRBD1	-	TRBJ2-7	TGTGCCAGCAGCTTGACAGGGCGCGAGCAGTACTTC	CASSLTGREQYF
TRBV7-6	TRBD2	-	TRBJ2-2	TGTGCCAGCAGCTTCCGGACTAGCGGGGGTACCGGGGAGCTGTTTTTT	CASSFRTSGGTGELFF
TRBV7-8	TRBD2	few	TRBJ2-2	TGTGCCAGCAGCTTATTTACCCCGGGACTAGCGGGAGGGATCACCGGGGAGCTGTTTTTT	CASSLFTPGLAGGITGELFF
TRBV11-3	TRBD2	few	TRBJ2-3	TGTGCCAGCAGCTGGGGACTAGCGTTACGGACAGATACGCAGTATTTT	CASSWGLALRTDTQYF
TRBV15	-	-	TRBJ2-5	TGTGCCATCAGCAGAACGCAGGGGGGGAAGACCCAGTACTTC	CAISRTQGGKTQYF
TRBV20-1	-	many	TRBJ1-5	TGCAGTGCTAGAGATCGATCAAAAGGGTTTGGCAATCAGCCCCAGCATTTT	CSARDRSKGFGNQPQHF
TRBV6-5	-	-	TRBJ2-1	TGTGCCAGCAGAGGCGGGGTTGAGCAGTTCTTC	CASRGGVEQFF
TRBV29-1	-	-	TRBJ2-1	TGCAGCGTTGAGGGCAAGGAGGGGAATGAGCAGTTCTTC	CSVEGKEGNEQFF
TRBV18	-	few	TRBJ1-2	TGTGCCAGCTCACCACCCCTGTCTAACTATGGCTACACCTTC	CASSPPLSNYGYTF
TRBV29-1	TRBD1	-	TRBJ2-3	TGCAGCGCGGACAGGGGTTTTGATACGCAGTATTTT	CSADRGFDTQYF
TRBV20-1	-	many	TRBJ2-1	TGCAGTGCCCAGGGACCTAATGAGCAGTTCTTC	CSAQGPNEQFF
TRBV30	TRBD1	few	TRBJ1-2	TGTGCCTGGGCCCGGACAGGGCACTTTAACTATGGCTACACCTTC	CAWARTGHFNYGYTF
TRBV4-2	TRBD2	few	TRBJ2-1	TGTGCCAGCAGCCTTCATGATTCCTGGACTAGCGGGAGAGCAGTCGGATCCTACAATGAGCAGTTCTTC	CASSLHDSWTSGRAVGSYNEQFF
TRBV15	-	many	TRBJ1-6	TGTGCCACCAGCAGAGAGGCCGATTCACCCCTCCACTTT	CATSREADSPLHF
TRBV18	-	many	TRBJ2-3	TGTGCCAGCGGCGGGGCGGATACAGATACGCAGTATTTT	CASGGADTDTQYF
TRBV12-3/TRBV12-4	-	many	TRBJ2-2	TGCGCCAGCAGCCTCCGGGACACCGGGGAGCTGTTTTTT	CASSLRDTGELFF
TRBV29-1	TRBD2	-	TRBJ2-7	TGCAGCGTCTTAGCGGGAGCCCCTGAGCAGTACTTC	CSVLAGAPEQYF
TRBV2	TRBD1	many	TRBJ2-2	TGTGCCAGTGGGACAGGGGGCACCGGGGAGCTGTTTTTT	CASGTGGTGELFF
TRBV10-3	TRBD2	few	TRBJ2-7	TGTGCCATCATGCCTAGCGGCTCCTACGAGCAGTACTTC	CAIMPSGSYEQYF
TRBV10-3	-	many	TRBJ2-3	TGTGCCATCAGTGGTGCCGGGACTCAATTTAGCACAGATACGCAGTATTTT	CAISGAGTQFSTDTQYF
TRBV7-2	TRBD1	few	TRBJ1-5	TGTGCCAGCAGCCGACAGGGCCATAGCAATCAGCCCCAGCATTTT	CASSRQGHSNQPQHF
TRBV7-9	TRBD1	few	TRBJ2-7	TGTGCCAGCTGCAGGGGGAATGACGAGCAGTACTTC	CASCRGNDEQYF
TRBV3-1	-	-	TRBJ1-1	TGTGCCAGCAGCCAAAAGGGTGTGAGCACTGAAGCTTTCTTT	CASSQKGVSTEAFF
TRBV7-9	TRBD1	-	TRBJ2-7	TGTGCCAGCAGCCACGCCGGGACAGGGGGCCACGAGCAGTACTTC	CASSHAGTGGHEQYF
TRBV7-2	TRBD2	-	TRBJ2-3	TGTGCCAGCAGCCCCCCTCCTTGGCGAGCGGGAAGTGATACGCAGTATTTT	CASSPPPWRAGSDTQYF
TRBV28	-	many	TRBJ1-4	TGTGCCAGCAGTACCCCCTCTAAGGCAGCAACTAATGAAAAACTGTTTTTT	CASSTPSKAATNEKLFF
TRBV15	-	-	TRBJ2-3	TGTGCCACCAGCGGCTTTAGGGGTACAGATACGCAGTATTTT	CATSGFRGTDTQYF
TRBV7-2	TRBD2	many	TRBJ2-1	TGTGCCAGCAGCCCCCTTAACCTAGCGGGAGGGCAGTTCTTC	CASSPLNLAGGQFF
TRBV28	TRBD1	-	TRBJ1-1	TGTGCCAGCAGTTCGGGACAGACAATGAACACTGAAGCTTTCTTT	CASSSGQTMNTEAFF
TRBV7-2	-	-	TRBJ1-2	TGTGCCAGCAGCTTTCGCCGCCCTTTCAACTATGGCTACACCTTC	CASSFRRPFNYGYTF
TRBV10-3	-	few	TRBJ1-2	TGTGCCATCAGTGAGGTAGAGGTAGCCGGCTACACCTTC	CAISEVEVAGYTF
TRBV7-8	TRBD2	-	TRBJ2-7	TGTGCCAGCAGACTAACTCCGAGCGGGAGCATCAACGAGCAGTACTTC	CASRLTPSGSINEQYF
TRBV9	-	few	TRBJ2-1	TGTGCCAGCAGCGTGGAGGAGGGCCTTAACTCCTACAATGAGCAGTTCTTC	CASSVEEGLNSYNEQFF
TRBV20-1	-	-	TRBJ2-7	TGCAGTGCTAGAGACGCCCCTCGTGCGTACTTC	CSARDAPRAYF
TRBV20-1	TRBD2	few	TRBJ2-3	TGCAGTGCTCCCCGGACTAGCGGGAGGTCAGATACGCAGTATTTT	CSAPRTSGRSDTQYF
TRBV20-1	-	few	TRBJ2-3	TGCAGTGCTAACGACCTTTGGCTAGTAGGAGATACGCAGTATTTT	CSANDLWLVGDTQYF
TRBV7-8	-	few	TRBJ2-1	TGTGCCAGCAGCTTATCCAGCGCTTCCTACAATGAGCAGTTCTTC	CASSLSSASYNEQFF
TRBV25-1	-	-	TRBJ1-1	TGTGCCAGCAGTGATTACCCGGTGGGAACTGAAGCTTTCTTT	CASSDYPVGTEAFF
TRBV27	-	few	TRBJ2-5	TGTGCCAGCAGTCTGAAAGGGATGGTGGAGACCCAGTACTTC	CASSLKGMVETQYF
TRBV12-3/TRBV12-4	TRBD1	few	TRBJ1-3	TGTGCCAGCAGTCGACGTCCCGGGACAGGGTTCACCATATATTTT	CASSRRPGTGFTIYF